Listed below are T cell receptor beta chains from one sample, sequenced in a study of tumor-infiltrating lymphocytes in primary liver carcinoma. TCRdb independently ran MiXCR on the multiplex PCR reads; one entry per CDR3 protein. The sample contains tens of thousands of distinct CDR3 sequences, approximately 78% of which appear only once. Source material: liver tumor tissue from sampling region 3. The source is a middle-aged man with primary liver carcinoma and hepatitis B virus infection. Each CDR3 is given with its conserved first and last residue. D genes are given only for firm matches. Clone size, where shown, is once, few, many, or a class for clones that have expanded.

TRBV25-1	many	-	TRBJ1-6	CASSEFEGDRISPLHF
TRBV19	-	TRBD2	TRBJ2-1	CTSSMVFGAGVYNEQFF
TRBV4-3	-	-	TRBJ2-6	CASSQVAGGAGANLLTF
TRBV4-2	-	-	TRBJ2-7	CASSQYERSYYYEQYF
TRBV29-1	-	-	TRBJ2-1	CSAEGGGQIGSEQFF
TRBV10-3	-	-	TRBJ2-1	CANQDSNSEQFF
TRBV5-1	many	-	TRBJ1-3	CASRREGSGNTIYF
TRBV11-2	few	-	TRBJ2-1	CASSPSHNEQFF
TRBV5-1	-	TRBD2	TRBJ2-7	CAGTTTSGSSYEQYF
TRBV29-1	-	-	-	CSVVFTGASAQYF
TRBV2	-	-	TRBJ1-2	CASSGHGSDYGYTF
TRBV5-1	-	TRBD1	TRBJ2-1	CASSTGTVPYNEQFF
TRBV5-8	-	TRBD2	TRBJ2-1	CAISMGLAGSYNEQFF
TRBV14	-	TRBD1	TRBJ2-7	CASSRQGSYEQCF
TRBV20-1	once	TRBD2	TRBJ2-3	CSAIAASGSGLVGIDKQYF
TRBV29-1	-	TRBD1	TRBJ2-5	CGGLTQGVETHYF
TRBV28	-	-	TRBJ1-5	CAKSSGQQAQPQHF
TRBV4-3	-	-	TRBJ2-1	CASSQDRVDNYNEQFF
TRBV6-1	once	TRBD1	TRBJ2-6	CANSGTADGANVLTF
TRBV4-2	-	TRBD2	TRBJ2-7	CVSSQATSGVSHEQYF